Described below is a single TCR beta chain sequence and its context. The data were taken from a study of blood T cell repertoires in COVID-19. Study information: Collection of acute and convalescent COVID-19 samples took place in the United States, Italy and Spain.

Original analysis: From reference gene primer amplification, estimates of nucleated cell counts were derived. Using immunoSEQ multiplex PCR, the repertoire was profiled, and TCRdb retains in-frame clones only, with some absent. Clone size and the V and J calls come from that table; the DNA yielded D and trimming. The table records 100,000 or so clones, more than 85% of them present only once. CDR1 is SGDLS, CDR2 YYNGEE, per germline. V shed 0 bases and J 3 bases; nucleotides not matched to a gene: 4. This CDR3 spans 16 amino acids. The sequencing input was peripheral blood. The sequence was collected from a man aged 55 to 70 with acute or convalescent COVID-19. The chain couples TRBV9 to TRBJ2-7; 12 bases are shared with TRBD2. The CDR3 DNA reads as TGTGCCAGCAGCGTAGCCCGGACTAGCGGGATCTACGAGCAGTACTTC. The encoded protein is CASSVARTSGIYEQYF.